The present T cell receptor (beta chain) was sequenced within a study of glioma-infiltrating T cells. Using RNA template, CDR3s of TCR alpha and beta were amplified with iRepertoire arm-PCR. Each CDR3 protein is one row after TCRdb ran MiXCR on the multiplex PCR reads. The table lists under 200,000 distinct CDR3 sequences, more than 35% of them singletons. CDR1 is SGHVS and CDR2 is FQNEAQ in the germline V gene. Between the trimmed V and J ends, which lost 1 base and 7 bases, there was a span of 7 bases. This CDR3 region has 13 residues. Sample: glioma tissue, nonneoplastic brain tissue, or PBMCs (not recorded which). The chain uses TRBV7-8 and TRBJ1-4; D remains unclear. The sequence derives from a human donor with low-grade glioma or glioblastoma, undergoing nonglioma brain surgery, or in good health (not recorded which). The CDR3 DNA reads TGTGCCAGCAGCTTAGACAGTTTTGAAAAACTGTTTTTT. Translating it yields CASSLDSFEKLFF.